The rows below give T cell receptor beta chains drawn from one sample of a study of early T cells in non-severe SARS-CoV-2 infection. Each CDR3 protein gets one entry after TCRdb re-called the 5' RACE reads with MiXCR. There are 55,000 to 75,000 distinct CDR3 sequences in the sample; more than 7.5% occur only once, and 3% to 4% lies in the top ten. Sequences were obtained from whole blood. The receptors originated from an adult who was a healthcare worker with PCR-confirmed SARS-CoV-2 infection or an uninfected control (not recorded which). Both conserved end residues are part of each CDR3. The D gene is left open where the match is weak. Some rows mark clone size as missing; the rest say once, few, many or name a class of expanded clone.

j_call clone_size v_call d_call cdr3_aa cdr3_nt
TRBJ2-3 NA TRBV5-1 NA CASSLVLRDKDTQYF TGCGCCAGCAGCTTGGTTCTCCGGGACAAAGATACGCAGTATTTT
TRBJ2-2 NA TRBV5-1 NA CASSLAQGNTGELFF TGCGCCAGCAGCTTGGCCCAGGGGAACACCGGGGAGCTGTTTTTT
TRBJ1-1 many TRBV7-8 NA CASSLEFRTVNTEAFF TGTGCCAGCAGCTTAGAATTCCGGACAGTGAACACTGAAGCTTTCTTT
TRBJ2-3 NA TRBV12-3/TRBV12-4 NA CASRDARDNTDTQYF TGTGCCAGCCGGGATGCGAGGGATAACACAGATACGCAGTATTTT
TRBJ2-1 many TRBV11-2 TRBD2 CASSLDLAGEHEQFF TGTGCCAGCAGCTTAGACCTAGCGGGAGAGCATGAGCAGTTCTTC
TRBJ1-3 NA TRBV10-3 TRBD1 CAISEAGGISGNTIYF TGTGCCATCAGTGAGGCAGGGGGCATCTCTGGAAACACCATATATTTT
TRBJ1-6 many TRBV4-1 NA CASSQETAIVISPLHF TGCGCCAGCAGCCAAGAAACTGCGATAGTCATTTCACCCCTCCACTTT
TRBJ1-1 NA TRBV10-3 NA CAISQELLNTEAFF TGTGCCATCAGTCAGGAGTTATTGAACACTGAAGCTTTCTTT
TRBJ2-1 many TRBV24-1 NA CATSDLVTERGEQFF TGTGCCACCAGTGATTTGGTGACGGAAAGGGGGGAGCAGTTCTTC
TRBJ2-1 NA TRBV19 TRBD2 CASMLAGGHYNEQFF TGTGCCAGTATGCTAGCGGGAGGCCACTACAATGAGCAGTTCTTC
TRBJ2-3 NA TRBV6-1 NA CASKVNLATDTQYF TGTGCCAGCAAGGTTAACTTAGCCACAGATACGCAGTATTTT
TRBJ1-1 many TRBV29-1 NA CSAQPSMNTEAFF TGCAGCGCACAGCCTAGCATGAACACTGAAGCTTTCTTT
TRBJ1-3 few TRBV12-3/TRBV12-4 NA CASSFGQTGNTIYF TGTGCCAGCAGCTTCGGACAGACTGGAAACACCATATATTTT
TRBJ2-3 many TRBV18 TRBD2 CASSPPSGRTDTQYF TGTGCCAGCTCACCTCCTAGCGGGAGAACAGATACGCAGTATTTT
TRBJ1-3 NA TRBV6-5 NA CASSLSDSGPGNTIYF TGTGCCAGCAGTTTGTCGGACAGCGGTCCGGGAAACACCATATATTTT
TRBJ2-3 many TRBV28 NA CASSLSGGGGTDTQYF TGTGCCAGCAGTTTATCAGGGGGAGGGGGTACAGATACGCAGTATTTT
TRBJ1-5 NA TRBV20-1 NA CSASVGGRVNQPQQF TGCAGTGCTAGTGTCGGGGGGCGCGTCAATCAGCCCCAGCAATTT
TRBJ2-3 NA TRBV12-3/TRBV12-4 TRBD2 CASSPLGDRLARADTQYF TGTGCCAGCAGCCCTCTGGGAGATCGACTAGCTCGCGCAGATACGCAGTATTTT
TRBJ2-1 NA TRBV15 TRBD1 CATSRELTGGGEQFF TGTGCCACCAGCAGAGAGCTTACAGGGGGCGGTGAGCAGTTCTTC
TRBJ2-3 NA TRBV5-4 NA CATGAGTPPSTDTQYF TGTGCCACAGGAGCGGGTACCCCTCCTAGCACAGATACGCAGTATTTT
TRBJ1-1 NA TRBV29-1 NA CSVEPGTVNTEAFF TGCAGCGTTGAACCCGGGACGGTGAACACTGAAGCTTTCTTT
TRBJ2-2 many TRBV28 TRBD2 CASSLTGGPDTGELFF TGTGCCAGCAGTTTAACGGGAGGGCCGGACACCGGGGAGCTGTTTTTT
TRBJ2-1 many TRBV20-1 NA CSARRREWPYNEQFF TGCAGTGCCCGACGGAGGGAGTGGCCCTACAATGAGCAGTTCTTC
TRBJ2-2 many TRBV7-9 NA CASSLEEPGELFF TGTGCCAGCAGCTTGGAAGAACCGGGGGAGCTGTTTTTT
TRBJ2-1 many TRBV3-1 TRBD1 CASSQDPRTGGGGEQFF TGTGCCAGCAGCCAAGATCCCCGGACAGGGGGGGGAGGTGAGCAGTTCTTC
TRBJ2-2 many TRBV11-2 NA CASSKTGELFF TGTGCCAGCAGCAAAACCGGGGAGCTGTTTTTT
TRBJ2-7 few TRBV20-1 TRBD1 CSARGSGTGNYEQYF TGCAGTGCTAGAGGATCCGGGACAGGGAACTACGAGCAGTACTTC
TRBJ2-1 few TRBV27 NA CASNAGAGTYNEQFF TGTGCCAGCAACGCTGGGGCGGGGACCTACAATGAGCAGTTCTTC
TRBJ2-4 many TRBV28 TRBD2 CASSLFSSGKNIQYF TGTGCCAGCAGTTTATTCTCTAGCGGCAAAAACATTCAGTACTTC
TRBJ2-7 medium-sized TRBV11-2 TRBD2 CASSSTSGRKYF TGTGCCAGCAGTTCGACTAGCGGGAGGAAGTACTTC
TRBJ2-7 NA TRBV29-1 TRBD1 CSVIPLGTGSHEQYF TGCAGCGTTATTCCCCTGGGGACAGGGTCCCACGAGCAGTACTTC
TRBJ1-4 many TRBV20-1 TRBD1 CSASTAQGATNEKLFF TGCAGTGCTAGTACCGCACAGGGGGCGACTAATGAAAAACTGTTTTTT
TRBJ1-3 few TRBV18 NA CASSPNVYSGNTIYF TGTGCCAGCTCACCAAATGTTTACTCTGGAAACACCATATATTTT
TRBJ2-3 few TRBV19 NA CASSIGGVVTDTQYF TGTGCCAGTAGTATTGGAGGGGTAGTAACAGATACGCAGTATTTT
TRBJ2-1 many TRBV11-2 TRBD1 CASSRRQGRYSYNEQFF TGTGCCAGCAGCCGGAGACAGGGGAGGTACTCCTACAATGAGCAGTTCTTC
TRBJ1-2 many TRBV30 NA CAWRRGVPLLNPGQNYGYTF TGTGCCTGGAGGCGGGGAGTCCCCCTGTTAAATCCGGGACAAAACTATGGCTACACCTTC
TRBJ1-5 few TRBV3-1 NA CASSRGPMSNQPQHF TGTGCCAGCAGCCGGGGCCCGATGAGCAATCAGCCCCAGCATTTT
TRBJ2-5 NA TRBV12-3/TRBV12-4 NA CASSYRGLTQYF TGTGCCAGCAGTTATCGGGGTCTGACCCAGTACTTC
TRBJ2-7 few TRBV28 NA CASKDFVSSYEQYF TGTGCCAGCAAGGACTTCGTAAGCTCCTACGAGCAGTACTTC
TRBJ2-3 many TRBV29-1 NA CSVEPAASTDTQYF TGCAGCGTTGAACCAGCAGCTAGCACAGATACGCAGTATTTT
TRBJ2-3 NA TRBV24-1 TRBD2 CATSDLQAGGDTQYF TGTGCCACCAGTGATTTGCAGGCGGGGGGAGATACGCAGTATTTT
TRBJ1-2 many TRBV3-1 NA CASSQTRGSIYGYTF TGTGCCAGCAGCCAAACAAGGGGCTCTATCTATGGCTACACCTTC
TRBJ2-1 NA TRBV19 NA CASSMRPTGRVDEQFF TGTGCCAGTAGTATGCGACCGACAGGGAGGGTCGATGAGCAGTTCTTC
TRBJ2-7 NA TRBV6-5 NA CASIRDAGLGEQYF TGTGCCAGCATCCGGGACGCCGGACTGGGCGAGCAGTACTTC
TRBJ2-5 many TRBV27 NA CASSPLGRPQETQYF TGTGCCAGCAGTCCACTTGGGCGGCCCCAAGAGACCCAGTACTTC
TRBJ1-2 many TRBV6-1 NA CASSERSYGYTF TGTGCCAGCAGTGAGAGGAGCTATGGCTACACCTTC
TRBJ2-5 NA TRBV19 TRBD2 CASSIVATGTSGQETQYF TGTGCCAGTAGTATAGTGGCCACCGGGACTAGCGGACAAGAGACCCAGTACTTC
TRBJ1-1 NA TRBV12-3/TRBV12-4 NA CASSWQAEAFF TGTGCCAGCAGTTGGCAGGCGGAAGCTTTCTTT
TRBJ2-3 medium-sized TRBV7-6 TRBD2 CASSLALAGPNTQYF TGTGCCAGCAGCTTAGCGCTAGCGGGACCGAATACGCAGTATTTT
TRBJ2-4 few TRBV18 NA CASSPPSGLAKNIQYF TGTGCCAGCTCACCACCGTCAGGACTAGCCAAAAACATTCAGTACTTC
TRBJ2-7 NA TRBV5-1 TRBD1 CASSPGDRRSYF TGCGCCAGCAGCCCCGGGGACAGAAGGTCGTACTTC
TRBJ1-1 NA TRBV27 NA CASSFTWGNTEAFF TGTGCCAGCAGTTTTACGTGGGGAAACACTGAAGCTTTCTTT
TRBJ2-1 many TRBV3-1 TRBD2 CASSQGLAGQQFF TGTGCCAGCAGCCAGGGACTAGCCGGTCAGCAGTTCTTC
TRBJ2-2 few TRBV3-1 TRBD1 CASSLSGTGPNTGELFF TGTGCCAGCAGCCTATCCGGGACAGGGCCTAACACCGGGGAGCTGTTTTTT
TRBJ2-3 many TRBV7-6 NA CASSSRLGIADTQYF TGTGCCAGCAGCTCCCGTTTGGGGATCGCAGATACGCAGTATTTT
TRBJ1-2 many TRBV27 NA CASSYLQGPPYGYTF TGTGCCAGCAGTTACCTACAGGGTCCTCCCTATGGCTACACCTTC
TRBJ1-1 many TRBV5-1 NA CASSLRPGVNTEAFF TGCGCCAGCAGCTTGCGGCCAGGGGTGAACACTGAAGCTTTCTTT
TRBJ2-1 once TRBV10-3 TRBD2 CAISESTGGPLNEQFF TGTGCCATCAGTGAGTCAACGGGAGGGCCACTCAATGAGCAGTTCTTC
TRBJ1-1 few TRBV5-4 TRBD1 CASSLDYRGGNTEAFF TGTGCCAGCAGCTTGGACTACAGGGGAGGAAACACTGAAGCTTTCTTT